This T cell receptor beta chain is drawn from a study of cytomegalovirus exposure and HLA in healthy donors. Findings and caveats of the study: Compared with the roughly 700-donor mean, an Asian-associated ancestry cluster reportedly had fewer N-insertions, according to a later analysis. HLA-A and HLA-B allele assignments for most subjects were reportedly predicted accurately using TCR beta sequences. Sequencing depth across donors, presence/absence analyses assumed, was roughly uniform.

The CDR3 runs 11 residues. V lost 2 bases and J lost 10, with 12 bases in between. CDR1 is GTSNPN, CDR2 SVGIG, per germline (reference sequence). Primers: 60 Vbeta forward and 13 Jbeta reverse. TCRdb keeps only in-frame clones here, not all; method: immunoSEQ multiplex PCR. The sample has over 85,000 clones; approximately 87% are singletons. Comments on this clone: Antigen: not known.

J is TRBJ2-7 and V is TRBV30; D is possibly TRBD1 (6 bases). The receptor was isolated from a man aged 35 to 55 in good health and CMV-seronegative. Material: PBMCs. DNA of the CDR3: TGTGCCTGGAGTCGTGTGGGACAACAGTACTTC. It specifies CAWSRVGQQYF.